Presented here are 30 T cell receptor beta chains from one specimen sequenced in a study of blood T cell repertoires in COVID-19. Measured with immunoSEQ multiplex PCR; TCRdb has only the in-frame clones, and not every one. The table shows 130,000 or so clones, with 86% occurring only once. Sequencing was done on a sample of peripheral blood. The receptor source for this set is a man aged 35 to 55 with acute or convalescent COVID-19.

The genes are TRBV7-8 and TRBJ2-3; D may be TRBD2 (5 bases). Germline loops: CDR1 SGHVS, CDR2 FQNEAQ. The CDR3 is made up of 14 amino acids. Deletions cut 2 bases from V and 2 bases from J, with 8 bases between. CDR3 coding DNA: TGTGCCAGCAGCTTACGGACTTACACAGATACGCAGTATTTT. Translating gives CASSLRTYTDTQYF.

This rearrangement joins TRBV5-5 to TRBJ2-3; 8 nucleotides align to TRBD2. This CDR3 contains 17 residues. The germline gives CDR1 SGHKS, CDR2 YYEKEE (reference sequence). The junction had 12 bases not matched to a gene; V was cut back by 5 bases and J by 1 base. This CDR3 reads CASSYKGASGRTDTQYF. In DNA form, the CDR3 reads TGTGCCAGCAGTTATAAAGGGGCTAGCGGGCGCACAGATACGCAGTATTTT.

V is TRBV18 and J is TRBJ2-5; D not resolved. The ends were cut back, 2 bases at V and 4 bases at J, with 5 bases in the middle. The length of the CDR3 is 12 residues. Per germline, CDR1 KGHSH and CDR2 LQKENI. The CDR3 here is CASSPERETQYF. DNA of the CDR3: TGTGCCAGCTCACCAGAGAGAGAGACCCAGTACTTC. Full variable domain (rest looked up from reference TRBV18 and TRBJ2-5): NAGVMQNPRHLVRRRGQEARLRCSPMKGHSHVYWYRQLPEEGLKFMVYLQKENIIDESGMPKERFSAEFPKEGPSILRIQQVVRGDSAAYFCASSPERETQYFGPGTRLLVL.

The chain has TRBV27 and TRBJ2-1; no definite D call. In germline, CDR1 is MNHEY, CDR2 SMNVEV (reference sequence). V lost 7 bases, J lost 0 bases, and 16 bases lay in between. The CDR3 is made up of 16 amino acids. The CDR3 DNA follows: TGTGCCAGCATTTCAAATACGCTAAGCTCCTACAATGAGCAGTTCTTC. Residues: CASISNTLSSYNEQFF.

This rearrangement joins TRBV12-3 or TRBV12-4 to TRBJ2-3, with no clear D. Trimming pared 5 bases from V and 5 bases from J, leaving 8 bases between. The CDR3 contains 12 residues. CDR3 coding DNA: TGTGCCAGCAGTCACCCCGGAGATACGCAGTATTTT. Its translation is CASSHPGDTQYF.

The chain employs TRBV18 and TRBJ1-4, with D possibly matching TRBD1 (6 bases). The germline gives CDR1 KGHSH, CDR2 LQKENI. This CDR3 spans 17 amino acids. Trimming left V 3 bases short and J 2 bases short, with 16 bases between. CDR3 in amino acids: CASSPSDLGATNEKLFF. The DNA for the CDR3 is TGTGCCAGCTCACCGTCTGACTTGGGGGCGACTAATGAAAAACTGTTTTTT.

The chain couples TRBV7-3 to TRBJ2-5; 7 bases align to TRBD1. V lost 5 bases, J lost 1 base, and 4 bases stayed unmatched. Looked up from germline, CDR1 is SGHTA and CDR2 is FQGTGA. The CDR3 is 14 residues long. CDR3 in amino acids: CASSQDRFQETQYF. In DNA form, the CDR3 reads TGTGCCAGCAGCCAGGACAGGTTCCAAGAGACCCAGTACTTC.

V is TRBV12-3 or TRBV12-4 and J is TRBJ1-2; D is possibly TRBD1 (5 bases). V was shortened by 5 bases and J by 3 bases, with 10 bases between the two germline ends. The CDR3 runs 13 residues. The CDR3 DNA reads as TGTGCCAGCAGTCTCCGGGGGGACTATGGCTACACCTTC. Its translation: CASSLRGDYGYTF.

This clone is a singleton in its sample. The chain employs TRBV7-3 and TRBJ1-1; the match to TRBD1 covers 8 bases. With V trimmed by 3 bases and J by 1 base, 1 base remained unmatched. This CDR3 is 14 amino acids long. Germline-derived CDR1 and CDR2 are SGHTA and FQGTGA. CDR3 in amino acids: CASSFGQGNTEAFF. As DNA, the CDR3 is TGTGCCAGCAGCTTCGGACAGGGGAACACTGAAGCTTTCTTT.

The chain uses TRBV10-2 and TRBJ1-4; perhaps TRBD1 as D (6 bases). CDR1 and CDR2 from the germline V gene are WSHSY and SAAADI. Trimming removed 4 bases from V and 4 bases from J, with 7 bases in between. The CDR3 runs to 13 residues. CDR3 DNA sequence: TGCGCCAGCAGTGGACAGGTTAATGAAAAACTGTTTTTT. Protein product: CASSGQVNEKLFF.

This chain connects TRBV6-5 to TRBJ1-5, with 9 bases matching TRBD1. Germline trimming cut 6 bases from V and 5 bases from J; bases unmatched to any gene: 8. Germline V gene sequence: CDR1 MNHEY, CDR2 SVGAGI. The CDR3 totals 15 residues. CDR3: CASRLGQGVDQPQHF. CDR3 nucleotide sequence: TGTGCCAGCAGGCTGGGACAGGGCGTCGATCAGCCCCAGCATTTT.

This chain links TRBV11-1 with TRBJ2-1; TRBD1 agrees at 7 bases. CDR3 length: 14 residues. V gave up 5 bases and J gave up 3 bases; unmatched junction bases: 4. CDR1 is SGHAT, CDR2 FQDESV, per germline (reference sequence). The CDR3 coding sequence is TGTGCCAGCAGCCTCCGGGACAGCTACAATGAGCAGTTCTTC. This encodes CASSLRDSYNEQFF.

V usage is TRBV5-1 and J usage is TRBJ2-7; D call uncertain. CDR3 length: 12 residues. V dropped 3 bases and J dropped 4 bases, with 8 bases sitting between them. Germline-derived CDR1 and CDR2 are SGHRS and YFSETQ. The CDR3 bases are TGCGCCAGCAGCTCCGATACTTACGAGCAGTACTTC. Its translation: CASSSDTYEQYF. Complete variable domain (other parts from reference TRBV5-1 and TRBJ2-7): KAGVTQTPRYLIKTRGQQVTLSCSPISGHRSVSWYQQTPGQGLQFLFEYFSETQRNKGNFPGRFSGRQFSNSRSEMNVSTLELGDSALYLCASSSDTYEQYFGPGTRLTVT.

This rearrangement joins TRBV28 to TRBJ1-4; D possibly corresponds to TRBD1 (5 bases). This CDR3 is 13 amino acids long. Germline CDR1 and CDR2: MDHEN and SYDVKM. V dropped 7 bases and J dropped 4 bases, with 10 bases sitting between them. CDR3 nucleotide sequence: TGTGCCAGCACCCTGGGGGGTAATGAAAAACTGTTTTTT. It codes for CASTLGGNEKLFF.

This clone was detected once. The rearrangement uses TRBV7-2 and TRBJ2-7; the D is unclear. There are 14 residues in the CDR3. Trimming left V 3 bases short and J 2 bases short, with 11 bases between. CDR1 SGHTA and CDR2 FQGNSA come from the germline V gene. The CDR3 sequence is CASSLGSRPYEQYF. The CDR3 nucleotides read TGTGCCAGCAGCTTGGGCTCCCGTCCCTACGAGCAGTACTTC.

V and J are TRBV9 and TRBJ1-3; perhaps TRBD1 as D (6 bases). The CDR3 runs 15 residues. Trimming cost V 2 bases and J 0 bases, with 9 bases left between them. CDR1 SGDLS and CDR2 YYNGEE come from the germline V gene. CDR3 in DNA: TGTGCCAGCAGCGTGGACAGTCTCTCTGGAAACACCATATATTTT. It specifies CASSVDSLSGNTIYF.

This chain connects TRBV7-8 to TRBJ1-1; TRBD1 aligns across 8 bases. The CDR3 spans 14 residues. CDR1 and CDR2 from the germline V gene are SGHVS and FQNEAQ. After removal of 5 bases from V and 5 bases from J, the junction contained 7 bases not matched to a gene. The CDR3 nucleotides read TGTGCCAGCAGCCCCCCGACAGGGGTTACTGAAGCTTTCTTT. Its translation is CASSPPTGVTEAFF.

The chain combines TRBV9 with TRBJ1-4; no firm D call. Trimming removed 1 base from V and 3 bases from J, with 4 bases in between. The CDR3 has 13 residues. Germline CDR1 reads SGDLS; CDR2 reads YYNGEE. CDR3 in amino acids: CASSVSANEKLFF. CDR3 DNA: TGTGCCAGCAGCGTATCGGCTAATGAAAAACTGTTTTTT. The whole variable domain, filled in from reference TRBV9 and TRBJ1-4, reads DSGVTQTPKHLITATGQRVTLRCSPRSGDLSVYWYQQSLDQGLQFLIQYYNGEERAKGNILERFSAQQFPDLHSELNLSSLELGDSALYFCASSVSANEKLFFGSGTQLSVL.

This clone was counted only a few times. The rearrangement links TRBV30 to TRBJ1-2; D is uncertain. Germline loops: CDR1 GTSNPN, CDR2 SVGIG (reference sequence). CDR3 size: 11 residues. Trimming left V 3 bases short and J 8 bases short, with 10 bases between. The CDR3 coding sequence is TGTGCCTGGAGGGGCTCCCGGGGCTACACCTTC. This gives the protein CAWRGSRGYTF. The full variable domain, completed using reference TRBV30 and TRBJ1-2, is SQTIHQWPATLVQPVGSPLSLECTVEGTSNPNLYWYRQAAGRGLQLLFYSVGIGQISSEVPQNLSASRPQDRQFILSSKKLLLSDSGFYLCAWRGSRGYTFGSGTRLTVV.

The rearrangement uses TRBV30 and TRBJ2-1; D gene uncertain. Trimming shortened V by 4 bases and J by 6 bases, and 10 bases separated the two germline ends. Germline-derived CDR1 and CDR2 are GTSNPN and SVGIG (reference sequence). CDR3 length: 12 residues. The CDR3 bases are TGTGCCTGGAATTTGGCTGGCAATGAGCAGTTCTTC. Encoded protein: CAWNLAGNEQFF.

The rearrangement joins TRBV6-5 to TRBJ1-2, with TRBD1 as a possible D gene (6 bases). The CDR3 has 14 amino acids. Trimming took 0 bases from V and 7 from J, leaving 12 bases between them. CDR1 and CDR2 (germline): MNHEY, SVGAGI. CDR3 sequence (DNA): TGTGCCAGCAGTTACTCGCGGGGGGGCGGTGGCTACACCTTC. Its translation: CASSYSRGGGGYTF.

The rearrangement uses TRBV5-5 and TRBJ2-7; D might be TRBD1 (6 bases). Germline lookup yields CDR1 SGHKS and CDR2 YYEKEE (reference sequence). The length of the CDR3 is 16 residues. The V end was cut by 4 bases, the J end by 5 bases, with 22 bases between. As DNA, the CDR3 is TGTGCCAGCAGCCCCCGGGGTTATTCTGGGGGCGACGAGCAGTACTTC. It encodes CASSPRGYSGGDEQYF. Supplemented by reference TRBV5-5 and TRBJ2-7, the full variable domain reads DAGVTQSPTHLIKTRGQQVTLRCSPISGHKSVSWYQQVLGQGPQFIFQYYEKEERGRGNFPDRFSARQFPNYSSELNVNALLLGDSALYLCASSPRGYSGGDEQYFGPGTRLTVT.

This clone is a singleton in its sample. Distinct nucleotide sequences in the sample also encode this CDR3. The V gene is TRBV5-1, the J gene TRBJ1-1; no firm D call. Germline CDR1 reads SGHRS; CDR2 reads YFSETQ. CDR3 size: 15 residues. Deletions cut 0 bases from V and 0 bases from J, with 9 bases between. The CDR3 here is CASSLAAGMNTEAFF. The DNA of the CDR3 is TGCGCCAGCAGCTTGGCAGCCGGGATGAACACTGAAGCTTTCTTT.

CDR3 amino acids: CAWVARGGLTDTQYF. Here the CDR3 DNA reads TGTGCCTGGGTGGCGCGGGGGGGCCTCACAGATACGCAGTATTTT. V and J are TRBV30 and TRBJ2-3; 9 nucleotides align to TRBD2. CDR1 is GTSNPN and CDR2 is SVGIG in the germline V gene (reference sequence). The V segment lost 5 bases and the J segment 2 bases; nucleotides outside the gene matches: 8. This CDR3 is 15 amino acids long.

CDR3 nucleotide sequence: TGTGCCAGCAAAATGGGGGCCAGGGAAGACACTGAAGCTTTCTTT. This encodes CASKMGAREDTEAFF. The chain combines TRBV6-5 with TRBJ1-1; D is possibly TRBD1 (6 bases). The CDR3 runs to 15 residues. V lost 7 bases and J 3 bases, leaving 18 bases between the germline ends. Germline-derived CDR1 and CDR2 are MNHEY and SVGAGI.

The chain links TRBV29-1 to TRBJ1-1; 12 bases agree with TRBD1. J was trimmed by 5 bases and V by 2 bases; bases with no gene match: 6. The germline CDR1 and CDR2 sequences are SQVTM and ANQGSEA. CDR3 length equals 15 residues. The CDR3 region is CSVELGQGAGTEAFF. As DNA, the CDR3 is TGCAGCGTTGAACTGGGACAGGGGGCCGGGACTGAAGCTTTCTTT.

The V call is TRBV19, the J call TRBJ2-1, with D perhaps TRBD2 (6 bases). Per the germline V gene, CDR1 is LNHDA and CDR2 is SQIVND (reference sequence). V lost 6 bases to trimming and J lost 7 bases, with 13 bases between them. The CDR3 is made up of 13 amino acids. CDR3 nucleotide sequence: TGTGCCAGTAGCAATAGCGGTAGGAATGAGCAGTTCTTC. This gives the protein CASSNSGRNEQFF.

The CDR3 coding sequence is TGCAGTGCTAGCGGGAAAGAGACCCAGTACTTC. Translated, it gives CSASGKETQYF. This chain joins TRBV20-1 and TRBJ2-5, with D possibly matching TRBD2 (5 bases). Germline loops: CDR1 DFQATT, CDR2 SNEGSKA (reference sequence). This CDR3 contains 11 residues. Deletions cut 3 bases from V and 3 bases from J, with 5 bases between.

This clone was seen just once. This chain joins TRBV6-2 or TRBV6-3 and TRBJ1-1, with 7 bases aligning to TRBD1. Germline V gene data show CDR1 as MNHEY and CDR2 as SVGEGT. V lost 6 bases to trimming and J lost 4 bases; unmatched junction nucleotides: 8. CDR3 length equals 14 residues. The CDR3: CASSLDRASTEAFF. CDR3 nucleotides: TGTGCCAGCAGCCTCGACAGGGCGAGCACTGAAGCTTTCTTT.

J is TRBJ1-3 and V is TRBV19; D is unclear. Trimming cost V 5 bases and J 0 bases, with 14 bases left between them. CDR3 length: 16 amino acids. Germline values: CDR1 LNHDA, CDR2 SQIVND (reference sequence). The CDR3 loop is CASSFRQTYSGNTIYF. CDR3 nucleotide sequence: TGTGCCAGTAGTTTTCGGCAGACATACTCTGGAAACACCATATATTTT.